The 8 T cell receptor beta chains below all came from one sample that was sequenced in a study of blood T cell repertoires in COVID-19. Profiled with immunoSEQ multiplex PCR; TCRdb holds only in-frame clones, not every one. The data contain 250,000 to 350,000 clones, around 85% of them singletons. The sequencing sample was made of PBMCs or T cells enriched from blood (not recorded which). The receptors shown here come from a woman aged 25 to 39 who had recovered from COVID-19.

This chain connects TRBV11-2 to TRBJ2-7; 10 nucleotides align to TRBD1. The J segment lost 3 bases and the V segment lost 5 bases, leaving 7 bases of the junction unmatched. The CDR3 covers 15 residues. Germline lookup yields CDR1 SGHAT and CDR2 FQNNGV. As DNA, the CDR3 is TGTGCCAGCAGCCGCAGGGGGACAGGGGTCTACGAGCAGTACTTC. Its translation: CASSRRGTGVYEQYF.

The chain combines TRBV20-1 with TRBJ1-5; TRBD1 agrees at 8 bases. V gave up 3 bases and J gave up 3 bases; unmatched junction bases: 7. The length of the CDR3 is 15 residues. In germline, CDR1 is DFQATT, CDR2 SNEGSKA (reference sequence). CDR3 residues: CSASGGQAINQPQHF. The CDR3 coding sequence is TGCAGTGCTAGTGGGGGACAGGCCATCAATCAGCCCCAGCATTTT.

This clone has just a few counts. V and J are TRBV4-1 and TRBJ2-7, with TRBD1 matching 9 bases. Germline assignment: CDR1 MGHRA and CDR2 YSYEKL. This CDR3 has 16 residues. V was pared by 0 bases and J by 3 bases, with 6 bases of the junction left unmatched. In DNA, the CDR3 is TGCGCCAGCAGCCAAGAGCCCTCGGGACAGGGCTACGAGCAGTACTTC. Translated: CASSQEPSGQGYEQYF.

The CDR3 reads CASSIAWTSGGYNEQFF. CDR3 DNA: TGTGCCAGTAGTATAGCCTGGACTAGCGGGGGTTACAATGAGCAGTTCTTC. The genes are TRBV19 and TRBJ2-1; 13 nucleotides agree with TRBD2. The junction had 4 bases not matched to a gene; V was cut back by 1 base and J by 4 bases. Per the germline V gene, CDR1 is LNHDA and CDR2 is SQIVND (reference sequence). CDR3 size: 17 residues.

This clone has just one count. This chain connects TRBV28 to TRBJ2-7, with D maybe TRBD2 (7 bases). V was clipped by 4 bases and J by 3 bases, with 16 bases between them. The CDR3 covers 15 residues. Germline CDR1 is MDHEN and CDR2 is SYDVKM. CDR3 in DNA: TGTGCCAGCAGTTATACAGGGAGGGCCCACTACGAGCAGTACTTC. Residues: CASSYTGRAHYEQYF. The full variable domain, in which reference TRBV28 and TRBJ2-7 provide the parts outside the CDR3, is DVKVTQSSRYLVKRTGEKVFLECVQDMDHENMFWYRQDPGLGLRLIYFSYDVKMKEKGDIPEGYSVSREKKERFSLILESASTNQTSMYLCASSYTGRAHYEQYFGPGTRLTVT.

The rearrangement joins TRBV10-2 to TRBJ2-1; 7 bases agree with TRBD1. The J segment lost 14 bases and the V segment lost 6 bases, leaving 22 bases of the junction unmatched. CDR3 length: 16 residues. CDR1 WSHSY and CDR2 SAAADI come from the germline V gene. CDR3 in amino acids: CASSLPGTDFQARKFF. CDR3 in DNA: TGCGCCAGCAGCCTCCCCGGGACAGATTTTCAGGCGAGGAAGTTCTTC.

The chain is built from TRBV4-2 and TRBJ1-4; 8 positions agree with TRBD1. CDR1 is LGHNA, CDR2 YNFKEQ, per germline. V was pared by 4 bases and J by 8 bases, with 9 bases of the junction left unmatched. The length of the CDR3 is 15 residues. The CDR3, as DNA: TGTGCCAGCAGCCCTCGGTGGGACAGGAGAGAAAAACTGTTTTTT. It codes for CASSPRWDRREKLFF.

This chain connects TRBV27 to TRBJ1-2; no definite D call. Trimming removed 2 bases from V and 7 bases from J, with 11 bases in between. CDR3 size: 13 residues. Germline CDR1 and CDR2: MNHEY and SMNVEV (reference sequence). The CDR3, as DNA: TGTGCCAGCAGTTTAGGACCCGCGGGTGGCTACACCTTC. Residues: CASSLGPAGGYTF.